These 8 T cell receptor beta chains were all obtained from the same sample, sequenced in a study of T-cell reconstitution after alpha-beta-depleted transplantation in children. For TCRbeta, the library was prepared with unique molecular identifiers. TCRdb passed the PCR reads through MiXCR, listing each CDR3 protein once. The table includes about 870,000 distinct CDR3 sequences, 16% detected once. Sample: PBMCs, mostly from graft donor cells, taken 360 days after TCRalphabeta/CD19-depleted stem cell transplant. The receptors stem from a male patient aged 10 to 17 who had a stem cell transplant for acute lymphoblastic leukemia, so the T cells may come from the graft donor.

This clonotype showed up just a few times. The chain combines TRBV3-1 with TRBJ2-4; D unresolved. Per the germline V gene, CDR1 is LGHDT and CDR2 is YNNKEL (reference sequence). The CDR3 consists of 17 residues. Trimming removed 2 bases at V and 0 bases at J, with 14 bases between. The CDR3 DNA reads as TGTGCCAGCAGCCAAATAGTGAGTTGGGGAGCCAAAAACATTCAGTACTTC. Translating it yields CASSQIVSWGAKNIQYF.

This clonotype appeared a few times. This chain links TRBV24-1 with TRBJ2-2; D call uncertain. The V end was cut by 6 bases, the J end by 0 bases, with 4 bases between. In germline, CDR1 is KGHDR, CDR2 SFDVKD. The CDR3 is 13 amino acids. CDR3 region: CATSPANTGELFF. The CDR3 DNA is TGTGCCACCAGTCCAGCGAACACCGGGGAGCTGTTTTTT.

The gene calls are TRBV29-1 and TRBJ2-7, with 7 bases fitting TRBD2. V trimming: 0 bases; J trimming: 4 bases; junction bases outside the gene matches: 12. Germline CDR1 and CDR2: SQVTM and ANQGSEA. CDR3 length: 16 residues. The CDR3, as DNA: TGCAGCGTTGAAGATCAGGGCGGGAGAATTCCGTACGAGCAGTACTTC. Translated, it gives CSVEDQGGRIPYEQYF.

The chain combines TRBV4-1 with TRBJ1-1; tentative D call: TRBD1 (5 bases). V was clipped by 1 base and J by 0 bases, with 12 bases between them. CDR3 length: 16 residues. CDR1 and CDR2 from the germline V gene are MGHRA and YSYEKL. The CDR3: CASSQVVRGLNTEAFF. The CDR3 nucleotides read TGCGCCAGCAGCCAAGTTGTACGGGGACTGAACACTGAAGCTTTCTTT.

This rearrangement joins TRBV5-1 to TRBJ2-6; 10 bases map to TRBD1. J was trimmed by 0 bases and V by 4 bases; bases with no gene match: 4. Germline V gene lookup returns CDR1 SGHRS and CDR2 YFSETQ. The CDR3 has 17 residues. The CDR3 sequence: CASSGQGDRSGANVLTF. In DNA form, the CDR3 reads TGCGCCAGCAGCGGACAGGGGGATCGCTCTGGGGCCAACGTCCTGACTTTC.

This sequence joins TRBV5-1 and TRBJ2-2; 12 nucleotides match TRBD1. The CDR3 consists of 17 residues. The V segment lost 5 bases and the J segment 8 bases; nucleotides outside the gene matches: 13. Germline V gives CDR1 SGHRS, CDR2 YFSETQ. The CDR3 bases are TGCGCCAGCAGTTTTCATCCCGGGACAGGGGGCTCGGGGGAGCTGTTTTTT. This gives the protein CASSFHPGTGGSGELFF.

V gene TRBV10-2 combines with J gene TRBJ2-1; a possible D gene is TRBD2 (5 bases). Germline lookup yields CDR1 WSHSY and CDR2 SAAADI. The V end lost 10 bases, the J end lost 0 bases, and 13 bases lay between the germline ends. The CDR3 is 14 residues long. The CDR3 DNA sequence: TGCGCCACAGACTACTTCAGCTCCTACAATGAGCAGTTCTTC. Translated: CATDYFSSYNEQFF.

The chain joins TRBV5-1 to TRBJ2-1; 13 bases match TRBD2. This CDR3 is built from 15 residues. J was trimmed by 9 bases and V by 2 bases; bases with no gene match: 5. Germline CDR1 and CDR2: SGHRS and YFSETQ. CDR3: CASSFGLAGEGEQFF. CDR3 in DNA: TGCGCCAGCAGCTTTGGACTAGCGGGAGAAGGTGAGCAGTTCTTC.